These T cell receptor beta chains were read from a single sample in a study of shared clonotypes between healthy human individuals. The method was immunoSEQ multiplex PCR; TCRdb's version includes in-frame clones alone and lacks a portion of them. The sample lists about 470,000 clones; around 75% were seen once. The sample taken for sequencing was PBMCs. These receptors originate from a woman in her thirties or forties in good health. Some clones in this sample may be carry-over from other donors' samples. CDR3s include the opening cysteine and the closing phenylalanine or tryptophan. The order of the fields is V gene, clone size, J gene, D gene, CDR3 protein, CDR3 DNA. D genes are given only for firm matches. Size values are once, few and many counts, or a class for expanded clones, and some rows have none.

TRBV5-1	NA	TRBJ2-7	NA	CASRDTGRGYEQYF	TGCGCCAGCCGAGATACTGGGAGAGGGTACGAGCAGTACTTC
TRBV29-1	NA	TRBJ2-7	NA	CSVTGSYEQYF	TGCAGCGTTACAGGTAGCTACGAGCAGTACTTC
TRBV28	once	TRBJ2-5	NA	CASSSRNQETQYF	TGTGCCAGCAGCTCCCGGAACCAAGAGACCCAGTACTTC
TRBV7-6	NA	TRBJ2-1	TRBD2	CASSLSGSDNEQFF	TGTGCCAGCAGCTTGAGCGGGAGCGACAATGAGCAGTTCTTC
TRBV27	NA	TRBJ2-1	NA	CASSLYRDTSSYNEQFF	TGTGCCAGCAGTTTATATAGGGACACGAGCTCCTACAATGAGCAGTTCTTC
TRBV7-3	NA	TRBJ1-2	NA	CASSPSGNYGYTF	TGTGCCAGCAGCCCCTCAGGAAACTATGGCTACACCTTC
TRBV2	once	TRBJ2-7	TRBD2	CASSEQLAGPSSYEQYF	TGTGCCAGCAGTGAACAGCTAGCGGGCCCCAGCTCCTACGAGCAGTACTTC
TRBV2	NA	TRBJ1-1	NA	CASSYSGSEAFF	TGTGCCAGCAGTTACAGCGGTTCTGAAGCTTTCTTT
TRBV29-1	NA	TRBJ2-3	NA	CSVDSPTGTDTQYF	TGCAGCGTTGATTCCCCTACGGGCACAGATACGCAGTATTTT
TRBV28	NA	TRBJ1-2	NA	CASSFDTLGGYTF	TGTGCCAGCAGTTTTGACACCTTGGGTGGCTACACCTTC
TRBV6-5	NA	TRBJ2-2	TRBD1	CASSADRDDTGELFF	TGTGCCAGCAGTGCGGACAGGGACGACACCGGGGAGCTGTTTTTT
TRBV11-2	NA	TRBJ2-1	TRBD2	CASSIAGGMFF	TGTGCCAGCAGCATAGCGGGAGGGATGTTCTTC
TRBV7-2	NA	TRBJ2-3	NA	CASSLVQSSGSTDTQYF	TGTGCCAGCAGCTTAGTTCAGAGTAGCGGTAGCACAGATACGCAGTATTTT
TRBV10-2	few	TRBJ2-1	TRBD2	CASSEVGRANEQFF	TGCGCCAGCAGTGAAGTGGGGAGGGCCAATGAGCAGTTCTTC
TRBV6-6	NA	TRBJ2-1	TRBD2	CASRAGVDEQFF	TGTGCCAGCAGAGCGGGAGTCGATGAGCAGTTCTTC
TRBV7-9	NA	TRBJ2-3	NA	CASSPSGQGTDTQYF	TGTGCCAGCAGCCCCTCGGGGCAGGGAACAGATACGCAGTATTTT
TRBV28	NA	TRBJ2-1	TRBD2	CASSLAISGSAYNEQFF	TGTGCCAGCAGTTTGGCTATTAGCGGGAGTGCATACAATGAGCAGTTCTTC
TRBV19	NA	TRBJ1-1	NA	CASSPHQNTEAFF	TGTGCCAGTAGTCCCCACCAGAACACTGAAGCTTTCTTT
TRBV5-4	few	TRBJ2-7	TRBD2	CASSRTSGRAGQSYEQYF	TGTGCCAGCAGCCGGACTAGCGGGAGGGCCGGGCAGTCCTACGAGCAGTACTTC
TRBV7-9	NA	TRBJ2-7	TRBD2	CASSFLAGRSLGNYEQYF	TGTGCCAGCAGCTTTTTAGCGGGACGAAGCCTAGGGAACTACGAGCAGTACTTC
TRBV28	few	TRBJ1-5	NA	CASRAVNQPQHF	TGTGCCAGCCGCGCAGTTAATCAGCCCCAGCATTTT
TRBV2	NA	TRBJ2-5	NA	CASTRQPQETQYF	TGTGCCAGCACTAGACAGCCGCAAGAGACCCAGTACTTC
TRBV9	NA	TRBJ2-7	TRBD1	CASSVAGTGGNEQYF	TGTGCCAGCAGCGTAGCAGGGACAGGGGGCAACGAGCAGTACTTC
TRBV6-1	NA	TRBJ1-1	NA	CASSQANTEAFF	TGTGCCAGCAGTCAAGCTAACACTGAAGCTTTCTTT
TRBV6-1	NA	TRBJ2-1	TRBD2	CASSEKTGTSGTFKQFF	TGTGCCAGCAGTGAAAAAACCGGGACTAGCGGGACCTTTAAGCAGTTCTTC
TRBV4-3	NA	TRBJ1-5	NA	CASSQDREQPQHF	TGCGCCAGCAGCCAAGATCGGGAACAGCCCCAGCATTTT
TRBV7-9	NA	TRBJ2-7	NA	CASKTDGSYEQYF	TGTGCCAGCAAGACGGACGGCTCCTACGAGCAGTACTTC
TRBV5-1	NA	TRBJ2-3	NA	CASSLRDGTDTQYF	TGCGCCAGCAGTTTAAGGGACGGCACAGATACGCAGTATTTT
TRBV28	NA	TRBJ1-2	NA	CASMTGFGGYTF	TGTGCCAGTATGACAGGCTTCGGTGGCTACACCTTC
TRBV12-2	NA	TRBJ2-5	NA	CASRLAWGLAAEGKWKETQYF	TGTGCAAGTCGCTTAGCCTGGGGACTAGCGGCCGAGGGGAAGTGGAAAGAGACCCAGTACTTC
TRBV5-4	once	TRBJ2-5	NA	CASSLSGFETQYF	TGTGCCAGCAGCTTGTCCGGCTTCGAGACCCAGTACTTC
TRBV27	few	TRBJ2-3	TRBD1	CASSLSRVPGGGDTQYF	TGTGCCAGCAGTTTATCGAGGGTTCCAGGGGGTGGAGATACGCAGTATTTT
TRBV15	NA	TRBJ2-5	NA	CATSTGLARETQYF	TGTGCCACCAGCACCGGACTGGCTAGGGAGACCCAGTACTTC
TRBV7-9	NA	TRBJ1-1	NA	CASSLEGDMNTEAFF	TGTGCCAGCAGCTTAGAGGGGGACATGAACACTGAAGCTTTCTTT
TRBV5-4	NA	TRBJ2-1	NA	CASSLVAGSYNEQFF	TGTGCCAGCAGCTTGGTGGCGGGGTCCTACAATGAGCAGTTCTTC
TRBV9	NA	TRBJ2-1	NA	CASSATAVSHNEQFF	TGTGCCAGCAGCGCCACGGCGGTATCCCACAATGAGCAGTTCTTC
TRBV4-1	once	TRBJ1-1	NA	CASSQDGGGFANTEAFF	TGCGCCAGCAGCCAAGATGGGGGGGGCTTCGCGAACACTGAAGCTTTCTTT
TRBV5-6	NA	TRBJ2-1	TRBD2	CASVAGGFYNEQFF	TGTGCCAGCGTGGCGGGAGGATTCTACAATGAGCAGTTCTTC
TRBV11-2	once	TRBJ1-4	TRBD1	CASSLDQTGAEKLFF	TGTGCCAGCAGCTTAGATCAAACAGGGGCTGAAAAACTGTTTTTT
TRBV7-2	NA	TRBJ2-1	TRBD1	CASSLALQGVWNEQFF	TGTGCCAGCAGCTTAGCGCTACAGGGGGTGTGGAATGAGCAGTTCTTC
TRBV7-8	NA	TRBJ2-7	TRBD2	CASSSLAGAGGYEQYF	TGTGCCAGCAGCTCGTTAGCGGGAGCGGGAGGGTACGAGCAGTACTTC
TRBV4-2	NA	TRBJ1-5	NA	CASSQDGPVNQPQHF	TGTGCCAGCAGCCAAGATGGACCGGTCAATCAGCCCCAGCATTTT
TRBV29-1	NA	TRBJ2-5	NA	CSVEDRTVRETQYF	TGCAGCGTTGAAGATCGTACGGTCCGGGAGACCCAGTACTTC
TRBV18	NA	TRBJ1-2	NA	CASTDTTDGYTF	TGTGCCAGCACCGACACGACGGATGGCTACACCTTC
TRBV28	NA	TRBJ1-2	NA	CASSPSDTFTVAF	TGTGCCAGCAGTCCCTCCGACACTTTCACGGTGGCCTTC
TRBV28	once	TRBJ1-1	TRBD1	CAIQGSNTEAFF	TGTGCCATACAGGGGAGTAACACTGAAGCTTTCTTT
TRBV4-3	NA	TRBJ2-2	TRBD2	CASSQETSANTGELFF	TGCGCCAGCAGCCAAGAGACTAGCGCGAACACCGGGGAGCTGTTTTTT